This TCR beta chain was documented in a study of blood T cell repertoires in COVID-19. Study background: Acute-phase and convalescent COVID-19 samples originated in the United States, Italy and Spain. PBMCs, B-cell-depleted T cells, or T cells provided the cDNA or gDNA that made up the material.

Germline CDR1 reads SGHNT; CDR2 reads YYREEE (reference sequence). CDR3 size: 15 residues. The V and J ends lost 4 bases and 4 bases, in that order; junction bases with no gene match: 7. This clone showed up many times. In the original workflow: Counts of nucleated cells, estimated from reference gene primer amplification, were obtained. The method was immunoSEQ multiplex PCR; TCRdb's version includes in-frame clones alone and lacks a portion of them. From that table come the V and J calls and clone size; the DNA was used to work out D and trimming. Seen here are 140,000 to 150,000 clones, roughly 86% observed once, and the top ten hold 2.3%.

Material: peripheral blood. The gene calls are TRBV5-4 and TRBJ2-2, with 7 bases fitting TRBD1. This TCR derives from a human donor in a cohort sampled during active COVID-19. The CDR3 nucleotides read TGTGCCAGCAGCCTCGACAGGGTAATCACCGGGGAGCTGTTTTTT. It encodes CASSLDRVITGELFF.